This T cell receptor (beta chain) is from a study of T cell responses to AZD1222 COVID-19 vaccine. Notes on the study in general: A rise in Spike-specific TCR breadth and depth followed two AZD1222 doses.

This clone was found a few times. Its target is unknown. The assay was immunoSEQ multiplex PCR, and TCRdb's table has in-frame clones only and misses some. The sample records about 120,000 clones, 75% to 95% being singletons. The germline V gene has CDR1 MNHNS and CDR2 SASEGT. The CDR3 covers 15 residues. V trimming: 2 bases; J trimming: 6 bases; junction bases outside the gene matches: 3. The chain has TRBV6-1 and TRBJ1-6; 8 nucleotides match TRBD1. The starting material was peripheral blood, obtained 28 days after the second dose of the MenACWY control vaccine. The receptor was derived from an adult who received the MenACWY meningococcal vaccine as a control. DNA for the CDR3: TGTGCCAGCAGTGAATTTGGACAGGGTAATTCACCCCTCCACTTT. Translated: CASSEFGQGNSPLHF.